This T cell receptor (beta chain) was documented in a study of T-cell memory formation after mild COVID-19. This clonotype was picked up a small number of times. Its cognate antigen is unknown. General study results and limits: The study found contracting CD4+ clones mainly in CM and EM and contracting CD8+ clones in EMRA.

Germline values: CDR1 SEHNR, CDR2 FQNEAQ (reference sequence). This CDR3 has 16 amino acids. Trimming removed 0 bases at V and 4 bases at J, with 15 bases between. Using its own MiXCR run on the 5' RACE reads, TCRdb lists one record per CDR3 protein. This table holds approximately 570,000 distinct CDR3 sequences, 18% found once. Sequencing input: PBMCs or a T cell subset sorted from them (not recorded which). The TCR was taken from an adult woman who had mild COVID-19 (a few samples of this study predate the infection). Cell type and time point are not known. The chain carries TRBV7-9 and TRBJ1-2; maybe TRBD1 (6 bases). The DNA for the CDR3 is TGTGCCAGCAGCTTAGCAGGGGGGACGAGGGGCTATGGCTACACCTTC. Amino acids: CASSLAGGTRGYGYTF.